This TCR beta chain came from a study of blood T cell repertoires in COVID-19. Study processing details: From reference gene primer amplification, estimates of nucleated cell counts were derived. Method: immunoSEQ multiplex PCR; TCRdb's copy keeps in-frame clones and lacks some. Clone size and V and J calls were adopted from that table, with D and trimming inferred from the DNA. The data show roughly 250,000 clones, with roughly 84% seen just once and about 0.9% held by the top ten. The count of this clone is one. The CDR3 has 16 residues. Unmatched junction bases numbered 2, after V lost 1 base and J lost 4 bases. Germline CDR1 reads SGHTA; CDR2 reads FQGNSA. Patients at the Seattle site were enrolled during active infection and followed longitudinally.

J is TRBJ2-2 and V is TRBV7-2; 11 bases map to TRBD2. The sequencing input was peripheral blood. This clonotype was sampled from a human donor with COVID-19, enrolled during active disease. The donor label of this sample is uncertain. CDR3 region: CASSLGLAGGTGELFF. The CDR3 nucleotides are TGTGCCAGCAGCTTAGGGCTAGCGGGAGGCACCGGGGAGCTGTTTTTT.